The clone carrying this T cell receptor beta chain was seen a handful of times. The antigen remains undetermined. This entry comes from a study of vaccination and CD4 T cells after COVID-19. Across the whole study: All convalescent patients were nasal swab PCR positive for SARS-CoV-2; under 10 had mild and one severe disease. Study-wide findings and caveats: Spike mono-reactivity was found in 304 of the 307 vaccine-specific clones identified in convalescent patients.

Sequence data for DNA of cultured CD4+ T cells were generated by the Oncomine TCR Beta short-read assay. TCRdb itself ran the PCR reads through MiXCR, one entry per CDR3 protein. The sample lists some 22,000 distinct CDR3 sequences; about a third were seen once. The CDR3 length is 16 residues. Germline lookup yields CDR1 SGHNT and CDR2 YYREEE (reference sequence). With 3 bases clipped from V and 2 bases from J, the junction kept 10 bases outside the gene matches. Time point specified: late sampling 161 to 241 days after vaccination in a few convalescent patients. Specified treatment: approximately nine-day PBMC culture with coronavirus spike peptide pools or control peptides (ViraFEST assay). After expanding antigen-specific T cells with peptide pools, ViraFEST sequenced their TCRs. Investigators isolated CD4+ T cells by negative selection after 10 days of culture.

Here the sequenced sample was CD4+ T cells from blood, cultured in vitro, taken about 7 months after SARS-CoV-2 vaccination. The receptor was isolated from a human donor who had recovered from COVID-19. The chain has TRBV5-4 and TRBJ2-7; 8 bases match TRBD1. CDR3 sequence: CASSYLGDRTTYEQYF. CDR3 bases: TGTGCCAGCAGCTATCTAGGGGACAGGACCACCTACGAGCAGTACTTC.